The subject of this entry is one T cell receptor beta chain. Its antigen is currently unknown. With 4 bases removed from V and 3 bases from J, the gap between germline ends came to 6 bases. The CDR3 loop spans 12 amino acids. The use of a sample-barcoded 5' primer and a J-beta primer mix characterized a second PCR of about 7 to 12 cycles. Each TCR beta cDNA got a 12-nucleotide random molecular identifier. TCRdb redid the calling of the 5' RACE reads with MiXCR, one entry per CDR3 protein. There are about 1.7 million distinct CDR3 sequences in the sample; approximately 30% occur only once, and less than 9.5% lies in the top ten. The sample originates from a study of blood T cells in healthy people across ages. General study findings and limits: Donors of long life had a larger count of naive CD4+ cells and greater diversity than aged donors. Donor CMV status, an unknown factor, possibly confounded changes in expanded clonotypes.

The chain is built from TRBV12-3 or TRBV12-4 and TRBJ1-1; D is uncertain. Sequenced input: blood. The origin of this receptor is a woman younger than 45 in good health. The CDR3 DNA follows: TGTGCCAGCAGTTGGCGGGACACTGAAGCTTTCTTT. Its translation: CASSWRDTEAFF.